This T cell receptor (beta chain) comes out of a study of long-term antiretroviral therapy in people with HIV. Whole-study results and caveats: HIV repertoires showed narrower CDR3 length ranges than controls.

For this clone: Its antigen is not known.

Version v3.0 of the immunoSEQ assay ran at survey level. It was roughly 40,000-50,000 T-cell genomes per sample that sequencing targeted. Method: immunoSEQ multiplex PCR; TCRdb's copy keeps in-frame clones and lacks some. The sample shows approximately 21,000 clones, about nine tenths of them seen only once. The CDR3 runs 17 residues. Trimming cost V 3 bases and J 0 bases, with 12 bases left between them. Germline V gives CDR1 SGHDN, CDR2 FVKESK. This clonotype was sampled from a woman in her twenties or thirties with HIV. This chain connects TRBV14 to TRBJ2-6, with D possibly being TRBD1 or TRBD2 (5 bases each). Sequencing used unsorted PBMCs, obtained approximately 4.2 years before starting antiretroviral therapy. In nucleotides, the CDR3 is TGTGCCAGCAGCCAGACTACAGGCCTCTCTGGGGCCAACGTCCTGACTTTC. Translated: CASSQTTGLSGANVLTF.